This entry is about one T cell receptor (beta chain). This CDR3 region has 14 residues. Germline-derived CDR1 and CDR2 are SEHNR and FQNEAQ (reference sequence). Trimming stripped 1 base from V and 5 bases from J, with 11 bases between. Amplification in unsorted PBMC replicate PCRs started from around 0.3 ug DNA, which equals about 30,000 T cell genomes. Generated by immunoSEQ multiplex PCR, the TCRdb table keeps only in-frame clones and is missing some. This sample has about 450,000 clones; roughly 80% occur once, and the top ten carry 13%. These data come from a study of shared clonotypes between healthy human individuals.

This rearrangement joins TRBV7-9 to TRBJ1-2; no clear D. The origin of this receptor is a woman in her forties in good health. Some clones in this sample may be carry-over from other donors' samples. The sequenced sample consisted of PBMCs. DNA of the CDR3: TGTGCCAGCAGCTTAGACACAGCACCTTATGGCTACACCTTC. Protein sequence: CASSLDTAPYGYTF.